Listed below are T cell receptor beta chains from one sample, sequenced in a study of spatial heterogeneity in lung cancer. TCRdb re-derived calls from the 5' RACE reads in MiXCR, one entry per CDR3 protein. Altogether tens of thousands of distinct CDR3 sequences are present, 7% to 9% being singletons, with the ten largest covering less than 8.5%. Here the sequenced sample was PBMCs, taken at surgery. These TCRs come from a male donor with early-stage non-small cell lung cancer. CDR3s leave out the opening cysteine and the closing phenylalanine or tryptophan. The order of the fields is J gene, V gene, CDR3 protein.

TRBJ1-6 | TRBV20-1 | SARLPGQGGSPLH
TRBJ1-6 | TRBV6-5 | ASSYSIAGSSYNSPLH
TRBJ1-1 | TRBV10-3 | AISELGARAEAF
TRBJ2-7 | TRBV20-1 | SASGLKVEQY
TRBJ2-7 | TRBV5-4 | ASRRGLEDVGEQY
TRBJ2-5 | TRBV20-1 | SGVEGAEETQY
TRBJ2-5 | TRBV9 | ASSPGQIQETQY
TRBJ1-1 | TRBV9 | ASSVGGHTEAF
TRBJ2-2 | TRBV7-3 | ASSFLAGNTGELF
TRBJ2-7 | TRBV7-9 | ASSVSSYEQY
TRBJ2-6 | TRBV28 | ASSPGQGVFGANVLT
TRBJ2-1 | TRBV6-5 | ASRSRPSYNEQF
TRBJ1-1 | TRBV14 | ASGEQGETEAF
TRBJ2-3 | TRBV6-2/TRBV6-3 | ASSIDPDTQY
TRBJ1-2 | TRBV29-1 | SVTDRQPPNYGYT
TRBJ2-1 | TRBV18 | ASQPAGAPNEQF